This TCR beta chain was documented in a study of blood T cell repertoires in COVID-19. Study details: T cells, B-cell-depleted T cells, or PBMCs supplied cDNA or gDNA.

Regarding this clone: This sample includes further DNA sequences coding for the same CDR3.

This CDR3 contains 13 residues. V lost 3 bases to trimming and J lost 5 bases; unmatched junction nucleotides: 0. Germline CDR1 LNHDA, CDR2 SQIVND (reference sequence). Here immunoSEQ multiplex PCR was the method, and the copy in TCRdb shows in-frame clones only, minus some. The sample has 200,000 to 300,000 clones, just under 85% seen once; the top ten hold roughly a tenth. Sequencing used peripheral blood. V gene TRBV19 combines with J gene TRBJ2-3, with 9 nucleotides matching TRBD1. This sequence originates from an elderly woman with acute or convalescent COVID-19. For the CDR3, the DNA is TGTGCCAGTAGTATGGACAGGGGAGATACGCAGTATTTT. Its protein product is CASSMDRGDTQYF.